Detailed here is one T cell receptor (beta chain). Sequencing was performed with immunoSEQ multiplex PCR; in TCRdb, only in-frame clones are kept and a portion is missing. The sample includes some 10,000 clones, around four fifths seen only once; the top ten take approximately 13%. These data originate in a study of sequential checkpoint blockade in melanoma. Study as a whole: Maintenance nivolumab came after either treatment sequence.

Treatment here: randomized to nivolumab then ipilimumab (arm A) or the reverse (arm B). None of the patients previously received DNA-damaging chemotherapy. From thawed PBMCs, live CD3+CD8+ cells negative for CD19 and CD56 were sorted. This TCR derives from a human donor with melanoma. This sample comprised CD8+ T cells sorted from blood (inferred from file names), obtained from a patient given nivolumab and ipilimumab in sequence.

CDR3 amino acids: CASSSTQGWRAEAFF. DNA for the CDR3: TGTGCCAGCAGTTCGACACAGGGGTGGCGGGCTGAAGCTTTCTTT. The chain joins TRBV27 to TRBJ1-1; the match to TRBD1 covers 7 bases. Trimming cost V 4 bases and J 6 bases; bases outside gene matches: 11. The germline CDR1 and CDR2 sequences are MNHEY and SMNVEV (reference sequence). CDR3 length: 15 residues.